This TCR beta chain emerged from a study of blood T cell repertoires in COVID-19. About the study: Acute-phase and convalescent COVID-19 samples originated in the United States, Italy and Spain. PBMCs, B-cell-depleted T cells, or T cells provided the cDNA or gDNA that made up the material.

This clone was picked up a small number of times. This CDR3 comprises 11 residues. Germline CDR1 is SNHLY and CDR2 is FYNNEI. V shed 6 bases and J 10 bases; nucleotides not matched to a gene: 5. Original methodology: Using reference gene primer amplification, nucleated cell counts were estimated. Profiling relied on immunoSEQ multiplex PCR, and the TCRdb table lists in-frame clones only, not all of them. From that table come the V and J calls and clone size; the DNA was used to work out D and trimming. Of about 320,000 clones listed, 70% to 90% are singletons. Sequencing was done on a sample of peripheral blood. The J gene is TRBJ1-2, the V gene TRBV2; 7 bases map to TRBD1. The sequence came from a human donor in a cohort sampled during active COVID-19. In nucleotides, the CDR3 is TGTGCCAGCAGACGACAGGGTGACTACACCTTC. It specifies CASRRQGDYTF.